This is a list of T cell receptor beta chains from one sample in a study of shared clonotypes between healthy human individuals. Only in-frame clones appear in the TCRdb table, and some are missing; sequencing was by immunoSEQ multiplex PCR. The sample has more than 500,000 clones, around 96% seen once. The source material was naive CD8+ T cells sorted from blood. Every receptor here comes from a woman aged 25 to 45 in good health. The CDR3 runs from the conserved cysteine through the conserved F or W. The D gene is left open where the match is weak.

cdr3_aa d_call v_call
CASSPLGRSRAAYEQYF - TRBV5-6
CASSLRGQGRYTGELFF TRBD1 TRBV7-8
CASSLSTSNQPQHF - TRBV27
CASSSETGGVYEQYF TRBD1 TRBV7-2
CASGLGPFGELFF - TRBV12-5
CAISESGSSGRAGSYEQYF TRBD2 TRBV10-3
CASSSILGGIGYTF - TRBV5-1
CASSLGGPEQFF - TRBV5-1
CSAQGGDTQYF - TRBV20-1
CASSNQPGTANTGELFF - TRBV4-1
CASSGSGLAGVNTDTQYF TRBD2 TRBV25-1
CASSPLAVDTDTQYF TRBD2 TRBV27
CASSLQITSGSSDEQFF TRBD2 TRBV27
CASSYSAGGNQPQHF - TRBV6-5
CASSLTGGPFNEQFF TRBD2 TRBV28
CSLVGAASQQAATQYF - TRBV29-1
CASSYGTGVYEQYF TRBD1 TRBV6-5
CASSLSQGTEAFF - TRBV19
CASSPPGLAGTNTGELFF TRBD2 TRBV7-9
CASSLYGSSYEQYF - TRBV27
CASSMLAGATDTQYF TRBD2 TRBV19
CASSQEGATNEKLFF - TRBV4-1
CASSQRTDYGYTF - TRBV7-8
CASSVVGSANYGYTF - TRBV2
CSVSGISYNEQFF - TRBV29-1
CASSPRRDDTGELFF - TRBV13
CASSDPVEEAFF - TRBV5-8
CASSVEEGGPYNEQFF TRBD2 TRBV9
CASQGAPGKLFF TRBD1 TRBV27
CASSFNPGVNTEAFF - TRBV28
CASSFLDRAYEQYF TRBD1 TRBV28
CASQKRENTGELFF TRBD2 TRBV28
CASSWWEDTDTQYF - TRBV6-6
CASSMRVQETQYF - TRBV19
CASSVGGENQPQHF - TRBV9
CASSQDLSARIYTGELFF - TRBV14
CASSQDPVGANVLTF - TRBV4-1
CASSPWGMTEAFF - TRBV5-5
CSAQGETQYF - TRBV29-1
CASSLVGHEQYF - TRBV7-9
CASSLGSRGLNTEAFF - TRBV7-9
CASSLRGDEQYF - TRBV11-2
CASSLARGSGYTF - TRBV28
CASSLGGGSSYEQYF - TRBV5-5
CASSEGDKYYGYTF - TRBV2
CASIIRVGRTEAFF - TRBV19
CASSLGRDYEQYF - TRBV5-1